This TCR beta chain emerged from a study of technical replicates of blood from a few donors. The germline gives CDR1 PRHDT, CDR2 FYEKMQ (reference sequence). CDR3 length equals 15 residues. The junction had 5 bases not matched to a gene; V was cut back by 1 base and J by 2 bases. Clones were sequenced by immunoSEQ multiplex PCR, and TCRdb holds only the in-frame ones, with some missing. The table records around 92,000 clones, more than 90% of them present only once. This TCR derives from a human donor in good health. Sequences were obtained from T cells isolated from PBMCs. The chain links TRBV13 to TRBJ2-7, with TRBD2 matching over 7 bases. The CDR3 sequence is CASSLAGGGAYEQYF. The CDR3 DNA reads as TGTGCCAGCAGCTTAGCGGGAGGAGGGGCCTACGAGCAGTACTTC.